The sequence of this TCR beta chain was determined in a study of OX40 agonist ivuxolimab in advanced cancers. Study-level background: Those treated in dose escalation had hepatocellular carcinoma, melanoma, renal cell cancer or head and neck cancer.

A remark on this clone: Its target is not known.

Blood draws occurred at baseline, cycle 4 day 1, and cycle 7 day 1. General study results and limits: Expanded peripheral T-cell antigen specificity went undetermined. Expanded clones belonging to CD8+ T cells outnumbered, on average, those of CD4+.

Profiled with immunoSEQ multiplex PCR; TCRdb holds only in-frame clones, not every one. The table includes fewer than 95,000 clones, approximately 80% detected once. The source material was CD4+ or CD8+ T cells sorted from blood, sampled in a trial of the OX40 agonist ivuxolimab. The receptor's source is an adult with an advanced solid tumor such as melanoma, head and neck, liver or kidney cancer.

This CDR3 is CASSTLQGGTGELFF. The CDR3 bases are TGTGCCAGTAGTACACTACAGGGTGGCACCGGGGAGCTGTTTTTT. The chain combines TRBV19 with TRBJ2-2; possibly TRBD1 for D (6 bases). CDR1 is LNHDA and CDR2 is SQIVND in the germline V gene (reference sequence). V lost 4 bases, J lost 4 bases, and 13 bases lay in between. The CDR3 consists of 15 residues.